Listed below are T cell receptor beta chains from one sample, sequenced in a study of early T cells in non-severe SARS-CoV-2 infection. TCRdb redid the calling of the 5' RACE reads with MiXCR, one entry per CDR3 protein. The sample records some 53,000 distinct CDR3 sequences, around 8% being singletons. Sequencing was done on a sample of whole blood. All receptors come from an adult who was a healthcare worker with PCR-confirmed SARS-CoV-2 infection or an uninfected control (not recorded which). CDR3s include the opening cysteine and the closing phenylalanine or tryptophan. Fields, in order: V gene, D gene, J gene, clone size, CDR3 protein, CDR3 DNA. D genes are given only for firm matches. Part of the rows lack a size; the others show once, few, many or a class for expanded clones.

TRBV29-1	-	TRBJ2-1	many	CSVDTPGQFF	TGCAGCGTTGATACCCCGGGGCAGTTCTTC
TRBV11-2	TRBD1	TRBJ2-1	many	CASSSGTANEQFF	TGTGCCAGCAGCTCCGGGACAGCAAATGAGCAGTTCTTC
TRBV12-3/TRBV12-4	-	TRBJ2-2	-	CASSTSPGRELFF	TGTGCCAGCAGTACCTCGCCCGGCCGGGAGCTGTTTTTT
TRBV5-1	-	TRBJ1-1	many	CASSPGPGPNTEAFF	TGCGCCAGCAGCCCGGGCCCCGGGCCGAACACTGAAGCTTTCTTT
TRBV4-3	-	TRBJ2-1	-	CASSQDGNSFNEQFF	TGCGCCAGCAGCCAAGATGGGAATAGTTTCAATGAGCAGTTCTTC
TRBV6-2/TRBV6-3	TRBD2	TRBJ2-7	few	CASSSPGLASEEQYF	TGTGCCAGCAGCTCACCGGGACTAGCGTCGGAGGAGCAGTACTTC
TRBV7-6	-	TRBJ2-1	-	CASSLEIRLSVNEQFF	TGTGCCAGCAGTTTAGAAATTAGACTTTCCGTCAATGAGCAGTTCTTC
TRBV7-6	-	TRBJ1-1	few	CASSLEPMGRKNTEAFF	TGTGCCAGCAGCTTAGAACCTATGGGACGGAAAAACACTGAAGCTTTCTTT
TRBV7-9	-	TRBJ2-3	many	CASSFGGKADTQYF	TGTGCCAGCAGCTTTGGCGGGAAGGCAGATACGCAGTATTTT
TRBV12-5	-	TRBJ2-6	few	CASAPLGYPLSGANVLTF	TGTGCTAGTGCCCCCCTGGGCTACCCCCTCTCTGGGGCCAACGTCCTGACTTTC
TRBV6-2/TRBV6-3	-	TRBJ1-1	many	CASTQGTEAFF	TGTGCCAGCACCCAGGGCACTGAAGCTTTCTTT
TRBV29-1	TRBD1	TRBJ1-2	many	CSVATGGASYGYTF	TGCAGCGTTGCAACAGGGGGCGCAAGCTATGGCTACACCTTC
TRBV2	-	TRBJ2-2	many	CAITGPLSTGELFF	TGTGCCATTACAGGCCCACTGTCCACCGGGGAGCTGTTTTTT
TRBV24-1	-	TRBJ1-2	-	CATSDFDNYGYTF	TGTGCCACCAGTGATTTCGACAACTATGGCTACACCTTC
TRBV9	-	TRBJ1-1	many	CASTPRGDSVMNTEAFF	TGTGCCAGCACCCCGCGTGGTGACAGCGTAATGAACACTGAAGCTTTCTTT
TRBV12-3/TRBV12-4	-	TRBJ1-2	many	CASNPTGTTYGYTF	TGTGCCAGCAACCCAACCGGGACAACCTATGGCTACACCTTC
TRBV6-1	TRBD1	TRBJ2-7	many	CASSEVGQGREQYF	TGTGCCAGCAGTGAAGTAGGACAGGGACGCGAGCAGTACTTC
TRBV19	-	TRBJ1-2	-	CASSINRFGYTF	TGTGCCAGTAGTATTAACCGTTTTGGCTACACCTTC
TRBV4-1	TRBD2	TRBJ2-1	-	CASSQVAEGLGQNEQFF	TGCGCCAGCAGCCAAGTGGCCGAGGGACTAGGTCAAAATGAGCAGTTCTTC
TRBV7-3	TRBD1	TRBJ1-1	-	CASSPRQGSATEAFF	TGTGCCAGCAGCCCCCGACAGGGCTCGGCGACTGAAGCTTTCTTT
TRBV3-1	TRBD1	TRBJ2-7	few	CASSPRDRSSYEQYF	TGTGCCAGCAGCCCCCGGGACAGGAGCTCCTACGAGCAGTACTTC
TRBV7-9	-	TRBJ1-5	few	CASGPVEAQHF	TGTGCCAGCGGCCCAGTTGAGGCCCAGCATTTT
TRBV13	-	TRBJ1-1	few	CASSPEWTTEAFF	TGTGCCAGCAGCCCCGAATGGACTACTGAAGCTTTCTTT